This T cell receptor (beta chain) was recorded in a study of blood T cell repertoires in COVID-19. Turning to the study itself: From the United States, Italy and Spain came samples of acute and convalescent COVID-19.

Enrolled through a virtual design, the participants were between about 18 and 89 years of age and came from some 26 US areas. Self-reported history from a screening survey and questionnaire set each donor's cohort. Donors in Cohort 3 counted as recovered after two negative PCRs, clearance, or symptom resolution. Clones were read by immunoSEQ multiplex PCR, and TCRdb kept only the in-frame ones, dropping some. The data show a few hundred thousand clones, over 80% seen once. Trimming shortened V by 9 bases and J by 4 bases, and 12 bases separated the two germline ends. CDR1 is MRHNA and CDR2 is SNTAGT in the germline V gene. This CDR3 comprises 12 residues.

The chain has TRBV6-4 and TRBJ1-1, with D tentatively TRBD1 (6 bases). The clonotype comes from a man aged 25 to 40 who had recovered from COVID-19. The sequencing input was PBMCs or T cells enriched from blood (not recorded which). CDR3 sequence reads: CARPGQFTEAFF. The CDR3 DNA is TGTGCCAGACCGGGACAATTCACTGAAGCTTTCTTT.